The 18 T cell receptor beta chains in this list originate from one sample, sequenced in a study of shared clonotypes between healthy human individuals. Generated by immunoSEQ multiplex PCR, the TCRdb table keeps only in-frame clones and is missing some. The sample holds over 95,000 clones, about 63% seen once. Sequencing used memory CD8+ T cells sorted from blood. Subset described: CD45RO+ cells pooled with CCR7-negative TemRA cells. The receptors stem from a woman aged 25 to 45 in good health.

This rearrangement joins TRBV6-5 to TRBJ1-2, with 8 bases that match TRBD1. The CDR3 covers 15 residues. Trimming took 4 bases from V and 0 from J; bases not matched to a gene: 4. Germline values: CDR1 MNHEY, CDR2 SVGAGI. The chain's CDR3 is CASSFRTGSNYGYTF. The CDR3 DNA follows: TGTGCCAGCAGTTTCCGGACAGGGTCTAACTATGGCTACACCTTC.

The chain couples TRBV7-8 to TRBJ2-7, with D unclear. Germline loops: CDR1 SGHVS, CDR2 FQNEAQ. Trimming stripped 1 base from V and 1 base from J, with 5 bases between. The CDR3 spans 13 residues. Here the CDR3 reads CASSLEISYEQYF. The CDR3 nucleotides read TGTGCCAGCAGCTTAGAGATTTCCTACGAGCAGTACTTC.

The rearrangement uses TRBV7-3 and TRBJ2-1; 15 positions match TRBD2. The CDR3 consists of 17 residues. Germline V gene data show CDR1 as SGHTA and CDR2 as FQGTGA. Losses at the gene ends were 2 bases for V and 5 bases for J; bases not matched to a gene: 4. The CDR3 reads CASSLSGLAGGDNEQFF. DNA for the CDR3: TGTGCCAGCAGCTTATCGGGACTAGCGGGAGGTGACAATGAGCAGTTCTTC.

The V gene is TRBV6-1, the J gene TRBJ2-7; 9 nucleotides match TRBD2. This CDR3 is 16 amino acids long. In germline, CDR1 is MNHNS, CDR2 SASEGT. The V and J ends lost 1 base and 1 base, in that order; junction bases with no gene match: 5. The CDR3 bases are TGTGCCAGCAGTGAAGACGCCGCGGGGGGGTCCTACGAGCAGTACTTC. It yields the protein CASSEDAAGGSYEQYF.

This chain uses TRBV11-3 with TRBJ2-1, with 12 bases matching TRBD2. V shed 5 bases and J 4 bases; nucleotides not matched to a gene: 3. Germline lookup yields CDR1 SGHNT and CDR2 YENEEA. This CDR3 comprises 15 residues. This CDR3 reads CASSPGLAGYNEQFF. CDR3 nucleotide sequence: TGTGCCAGCAGCCCTGGACTAGCGGGATACAATGAGCAGTTCTTC.

A few counts support this clone. The chain links TRBV5-4 to TRBJ1-1; possibly TRBD1 for D (6 bases). The V and J ends lost 0 bases and 7 bases respectively, with 7 bases between them. The CDR3 totals 12 residues. Germline loops: CDR1 SGHNT, CDR2 YYREEE (reference sequence). The CDR3 DNA reads TGTGCCAGCAGCTTGGGGACAGATGAAGCTTTCTTT. This codes for CASSLGTDEAFF.

A single count supports this clone. V gene TRBV6-6 combines with J gene TRBJ1-6; D is uncertain. Trimming cost V 5 bases and J 4 bases, with 15 bases left between them. Germline V gene data show CDR1 as MNHNY and CDR2 as SVGAGI (reference sequence). CDR3 length: 16 residues. The CDR3 reads CASSTKRTEYNSPLHF. DNA of the CDR3: TGTGCCAGCAGTACAAAAAGGACGGAGTATAATTCACCCCTCCACTTT.

J is TRBJ1-1 and V is TRBV2; 9 bases agree with TRBD1. V was pared by 1 base and J by 10 bases, with 10 bases of the junction left unmatched. This CDR3 contains 15 residues. The germline gives CDR1 SNHLY, CDR2 FYNNEI. The CDR3 DNA is TGTGCCAGCAGTGAAGAGGGGACAGGGTTGTTAGGAGCTTTCTTT. Its translation is CASSEEGTGLLGAFF.

A word on this clone: A far larger clone is just one base off, so this is likely a read error. This chain uses TRBV6-4 with TRBJ2-6; D might be TRBD1 (5 bases). The CDR3 is 16 amino acids. Germline V gene lookup returns CDR1 MRHNA and CDR2 SNTAGT. Here the CDR3 reads CTSSDSAGSGANVLTF. The CDR3 bases are TGTACCAGCAGTGACTCAGCAGGGTCTGGGGCCAACGTCCTGACTTTC.

This clone was detected only a few times. V gene TRBV6-1 combines with J gene TRBJ1-1; D remains unclear. Germline V gene lookup returns CDR1 MNHNS and CDR2 SASEGT. V was shortened by 2 bases and J by 0 bases, with 7 bases between the two germline ends. CDR3 size: 14 residues. The CDR3 DNA follows: TGTGCCAGCAGTGAAAGTCATTTGAACACTGAAGCTTTCTTT. This sequence encodes CASSESHLNTEAFF.

This clone has only a few counts. The chain uses TRBV5-5 and TRBJ1-2; D is possibly TRBD1 (6 bases). The CDR3 loop spans 12 amino acids. Germline CDR1 reads SGHKS; CDR2 reads YYEKEE (reference sequence). Trimming removed 4 bases from V and 7 bases from J, with 11 bases in between. The CDR3 coding sequence is TGTGCCAGCAGCCTCAGGGGAGGTGGCTACACCTTC. The encoded protein is CASSLRGGGYTF.

This clone was observed once. Other DNA sequences in this specimen translate into the identical CDR3. CDR3 protein: CASSPRGGSPYNEQFF. For the CDR3, the DNA is TGTGCCAGCTCCCCCCGTGGGGGGAGCCCCTACAATGAGCAGTTCTTC. The J gene is TRBJ2-1, the V gene TRBV7-9; D might be TRBD2 (6 bases). In germline, CDR1 is SEHNR, CDR2 FQNEAQ (reference sequence). This CDR3 has 16 residues. The V end lost 8 bases, the J end lost 2 bases, and 19 bases lay between the germline ends.

V and J are TRBV11-2 and TRBJ2-5, with TRBD2 identical over 12 bases. Germline-derived CDR1 and CDR2 are SGHAT and FQNNGV. V dropped 2 bases and J dropped 6; count of bases not matched to a gene: 4. The CDR3 extends over 15 amino acids. CDR3 sequence (DNA): TGTGCCAGCAGCTTAACGGGACTAGCGGGCAAGACCCAGTACTTC. It codes for CASSLTGLAGKTQYF.

This chain connects TRBV21-1 to TRBJ2-3; TRBD1, the D gene given by the table, was not confirmed from the DNA. TRBV21-1 is given as a pseudogene. The CDR3 length is 15 residues. CDR3 in amino acids: CASSRYRGSTDTQYF. The CDR3 nucleotides read TGTGCCAGCAGCAGATACAGGGGTAGCACAGATACGCAGTATTTT.

This chain uses TRBV28 with TRBJ1-3; TRBD1 matches 7 bases. The germline V gene encodes CDR1 MDHEN and CDR2 SYDVKM. Losses at the gene ends were 2 bases for V and 2 bases for J; bases not matched to a gene: 6. The CDR3 covers 16 residues. DNA of the CDR3: TGTGCCAGCAGTTTAATACAGGGGTCCCCTGGAAACACCATATATTTT. This gives the protein CASSLIQGSPGNTIYF. Full variable domain (remainder filled in from reference TRBV28 and TRBJ1-3): DVKVTQSSRYLVKRTGEKVFLECVQDMDHENMFWYRQDPGLGLRLIYFSYDVKMKEKGDIPEGYSVSREKKERFSLILESASTNQTSMYLCASSLIQGSPGNTIYFGEGSWLTVV.

This clone ranks as medium-sized. J is TRBJ2-2 and V is TRBV25-1; 8 bases agree with TRBD1. The CDR3 length is 16 residues. Germline CDR1 MGHDK, CDR2 SYGVNS. Germline trimming cut 10 bases from V and 4 bases from J; bases unmatched to any gene: 14. The DNA for the CDR3 is TGTGCCATCTCTGCCGCAGGGGGCGCTGGCACCGGGGAGCTGTTTTTT. This encodes CAISAAGGAGTGELFF. The whole variable domain, filled in from reference TRBV25-1 and TRBJ2-2, reads EADIYQTPRYLVIGTGKKITLECSQTMGHDKMYWYQQDPGMELHLIHYSYGVNSTEKGDLSSESTVSRIRTEHFPLTLESARPSHTSQYLCAISAAGGAGTGELFFGEGSRLTVL.

The sample holds a few counts of this clone. V usage is TRBV23-1 and J usage is TRBJ2-1; 14 nucleotides align to TRBD2. TRBV23-1 is marked as an open reading frame, function uncertain. The CDR3 runs 16 residues. The J segment lost 5 bases and the V segment lost 7 bases, leaving 7 bases of the junction unmatched. CDR3 nucleotides: TGCGCCAGCAAGCCGACTAGCGGGAGGGAGGACAATGAGCAGTTCTTC. This sequence encodes CASKPTSGREDNEQFF.

This clone was seen only once. V usage is TRBV30 and J usage is TRBJ2-7; 7 bases match TRBD2. CDR3 size: 16 residues. Per germline, CDR1 GTSNPN and CDR2 SVGIG (reference sequence). After removal of 2 bases from V and 7 bases from J, the junction contained 17 bases not matched to a gene. In DNA form, the CDR3 reads TGTGCCTGGAGTCCTCCCCGAGCGGGGCCCATATGGGAGCAGTACTTC. Amino acids: CAWSPPRAGPIWEQYF.